The T cell receptor beta chain described here comes from a study of cytomegalovirus exposure and HLA in healthy donors. On the study more broadly: The early release's HLA-typed donors yielded some 85 million unique TCRs. For the approximately 360 genotyped donors, 65% to 90% fell within the Caucasian-associated ancestry cluster. Study outcomes and limitations: Rare TCR sequences predominated, though certain public TCRs were found in many donors. One cluster of highly shared sequence variants probably arose as a sequencing artifact.

A word on this clone: Its antigen remains unidentified.

The PCR contained 60 Vbeta and 13 Jbeta primers. TCRdb's table, derived via immunoSEQ multiplex PCR, lists solely in-frame clones and lacks some. The sample table sets out about 110,000 clones. The V gene's germline CDR1 is SGHAT and CDR2 FQDESV (reference sequence). With 5 bases removed from V and 6 bases from J, the gap between germline ends came to 10 bases. The CDR3 extends over 13 amino acids. The source is a man aged 35 to 55 in good health and CMV-seropositive. The chain couples TRBV11-1 to TRBJ2-2; D gene ambiguous. Sequencing was done on a sample of PBMCs. Here the CDR3 reads CASSPRVAGELFF. CDR3 coding DNA: TGTGCCAGCAGCCCCCGGGTGGCCGGGGAGCTGTTTTTT.